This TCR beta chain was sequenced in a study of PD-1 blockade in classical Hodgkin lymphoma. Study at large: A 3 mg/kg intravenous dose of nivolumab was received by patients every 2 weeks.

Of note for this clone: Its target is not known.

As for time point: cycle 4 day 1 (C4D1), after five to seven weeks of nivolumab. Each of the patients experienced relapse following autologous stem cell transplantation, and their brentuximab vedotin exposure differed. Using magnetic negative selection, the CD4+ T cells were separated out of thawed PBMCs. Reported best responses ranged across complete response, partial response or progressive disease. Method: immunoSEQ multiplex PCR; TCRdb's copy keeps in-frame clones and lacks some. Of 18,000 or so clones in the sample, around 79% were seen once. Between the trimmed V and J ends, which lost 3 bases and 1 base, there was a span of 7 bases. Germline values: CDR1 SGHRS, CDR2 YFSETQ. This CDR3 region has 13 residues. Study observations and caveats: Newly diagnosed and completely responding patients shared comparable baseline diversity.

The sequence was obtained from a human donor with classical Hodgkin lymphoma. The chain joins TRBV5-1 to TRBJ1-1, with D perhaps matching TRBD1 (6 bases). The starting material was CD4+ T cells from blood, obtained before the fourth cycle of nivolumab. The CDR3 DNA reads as TGCGCCAGCAGCTCGGGACAGAACACTGAAGCTTTCTTT. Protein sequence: CASSSGQNTEAFF.